One and the same sample provided the 13 T cell receptor beta chains below, sequenced in a study of OX40 agonist ivuxolimab in advanced cancers. Measured with immunoSEQ multiplex PCR; TCRdb has only the in-frame clones, and not every one. The table has almost 80,000 clones, approximately 80% seen once. Source: CD4+ or CD8+ T cells sorted from blood, taken in a trial of the OX40 agonist ivuxolimab. The receptors derive from an adult with an advanced solid tumor such as melanoma, head and neck, liver or kidney cancer.

This sequence joins TRBV4-3 and TRBJ2-7; D assignment may be TRBD1 or TRBD2 (5 bases each). The V and J ends lost 0 bases and 7 bases respectively, with 13 bases between them. There are 14 residues in the CDR3. The germline CDR1 and CDR2 sequences are LGHNA and YSLEER. The CDR3 bases are TGCGCCAGCAGCCAAGATACAGGTCGGGGTGAGCAGTACTTC. Its protein product is CASSQDTGRGEQYF.

The genes are TRBV6-5 and TRBJ1-3; the D is unclear. Germline V lookup: CDR1 MNHEY, CDR2 SVGAGI. This CDR3 has 15 amino acids. V was trimmed by 2 bases and J by 5 bases, leaving 13 bases between them. The CDR3 sequence is CASSYDRGRRNTIYF. CDR3 in DNA: TGTGCCAGCAGTTACGATCGTGGCCGGAGAAACACCATATATTTT.

The V gene is TRBV6-5, the J gene TRBJ1-2; D call uncertain. Germline V gene lookup returns CDR1 MNHEY and CDR2 SVGAGI. V lost 9 bases and J 8 bases, leaving 13 bases between the germline ends. The CDR3 has 11 residues. The CDR3 spells CASGGPGGYTF. CDR3 DNA sequence: TGTGCCAGTGGAGGGCCAGGAGGCTACACCTTC.

The chain's CDR3 is CASGSGGCTGELFF. The CDR3, as DNA: TGTGCCAGCGGTAGCGGGGGTTGCACCGGGGAGCTGTTTTTT. The rearrangement uses TRBV27 and TRBJ2-2; TRBD2 matches at 9 bases. The germline CDR1 and CDR2 sequences are MNHEY and SMNVEV (reference sequence). V lost 8 bases to trimming and J lost 4 bases; unmatched junction nucleotides: 5. The CDR3 is 14 residues long.

The chain combines TRBV11-1 with TRBJ1-2, with D uncertain. The V gene's germline CDR1 is SGHAT and CDR2 FQDESV (reference sequence). The CDR3 has 13 amino acids. V lost 2 bases to trimming and J lost 2 bases, with 6 bases between them. The CDR3 is CASSLNTNYGYTF. The CDR3 DNA sequence: TGTGCCAGCAGCTTAAACACCAACTATGGCTACACCTTC.

The rearrangement joins TRBV28 to TRBJ2-7; no reliable D call. The V gene's germline CDR1 is MDHEN and CDR2 SYDVKM. The CDR3 has 14 amino acids. V lost 5 bases and J lost 4, with 15 bases in between. The CDR3 DNA reads TGTGCCAGCAGTCCAGCTCCACCCCCATACGAGCAGTACTTC. Translation gives CASSPAPPPYEQYF.

This chain uses TRBV18 with TRBJ1-1; TRBD1 aligns across 7 bases. Germline assignment: CDR1 KGHSH and CDR2 LQKENI. CDR3 length: 17 amino acids. Germline trimming cut 3 bases from V and 1 base from J; bases unmatched to any gene: 11. CDR3 bases: TGTGCCAGCTCACCCGGGACAGAATCATTTGCGAACACTGAAGCTTTCTTT. Translating gives CASSPGTESFANTEAFF.

The CDR3 reads CASSPTGNTDTQYF. The CDR3 DNA reads TGCGCCAGCAGCCCGACAGGGAACACAGATACGCAGTATTTT. The V call is TRBV5-1, the J call TRBJ2-3; 7 positions agree with TRBD1. V was pared by 4 bases and J by 2 bases, with 4 bases of the junction left unmatched. The CDR3 is 14 residues long. Germline CDR1 reads SGHRS; CDR2 reads YFSETQ. Looking up the rest from reference TRBV5-1 and TRBJ2-3 gives the full variable domain: KAGVTQTPRYLIKTRGQQVTLSCSPISGHRSVSWYQQTPGQGLQFLFEYFSETQRNKGNFPGRFSGRQFSNSRSEMNVSTLELGDSALYLCASSPTGNTDTQYFGPGTRLTVL.

V and J are TRBV5-4 and TRBJ2-2; 7 positions agree with TRBD2. The CDR3 has 16 residues. With 3 bases clipped from V and 5 bases from J, the junction kept 10 bases outside the gene matches. The germline V gene encodes CDR1 SGHNT and CDR2 YYREEE (reference sequence). The CDR3 DNA follows: TGTGCCAGCAGCTCCAGGGTGGCTAGCGGAACCGGGGAGCTGTTTTTT. Residues: CASSSRVASGTGELFF.

V gene TRBV5-1 combines with J gene TRBJ2-6; D call uncertain. V lost 6 bases to trimming and J lost 0 bases, with 10 bases between them. This CDR3 contains 15 residues. Germline V gene sequence: CDR1 SGHRS, CDR2 YFSETQ. CDR3 region: CASMGWSSGANVLTF. The CDR3 nucleotides read TGCGCCAGCATGGGGTGGAGCTCTGGGGCCAACGTCCTGACTTTC.

The chain recombines TRBV19 with TRBJ1-2, with no clear D. Germline CDR1 reads LNHDA; CDR2 reads SQIVND (reference sequence). The CDR3 totals 13 residues. V lost 3 bases and J lost 4, with 9 bases in between. CDR3: CASSIEYLYGYTF. The CDR3 nucleotides read TGTGCCAGTAGTATCGAATACCTCTATGGCTACACCTTC.

The chain carries TRBV5-6 and TRBJ1-2; D is unresolved. The germline gives CDR1 SGHDT, CDR2 YYEEEE. There are 15 residues in the CDR3. Trimming removed 3 bases from V and 5 bases from J, with 17 bases in between. The CDR3 reads CASSSTAFSVYGYTF. CDR3 nucleotides: TGTGCCAGCAGCTCCACAGCGTTTTCAGTGTATGGCTACACCTTC.

The CDR3 nucleotides read TGCAGCGTTGAACCCCGGACAGGTACCACAGATACGCAGTATTTT. Translation: CSVEPRTGTTDTQYF. The gene calls are TRBV29-1 and TRBJ2-3; 7 nucleotides line up with TRBD1. Per germline, CDR1 SQVTM and CDR2 ANQGSEA. There are 15 residues in the CDR3. The J segment lost 2 bases and the V segment lost 2 bases, leaving 7 bases of the junction unmatched.